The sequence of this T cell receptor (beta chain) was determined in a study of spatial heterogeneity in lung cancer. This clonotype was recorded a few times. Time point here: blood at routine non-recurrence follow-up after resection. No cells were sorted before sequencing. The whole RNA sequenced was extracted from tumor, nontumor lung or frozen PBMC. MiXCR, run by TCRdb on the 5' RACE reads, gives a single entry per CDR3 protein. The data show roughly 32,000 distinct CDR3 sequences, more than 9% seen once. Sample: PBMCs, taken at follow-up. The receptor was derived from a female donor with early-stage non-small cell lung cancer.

The CDR3 bases are TGTGCCAGCAGATCCCGCGGGGAGCAGTACTTC. Its protein is CASRSRGEQYF. The chain is built from TRBV6-5 and TRBJ2-7; maybe TRBD2 (5 bases). Trimming took off 6 bases at V and 7 bases at J, with 10 bases between the two ends. Germline loops: CDR1 MNHEY, CDR2 SVGAGI. This CDR3 contains 11 residues.